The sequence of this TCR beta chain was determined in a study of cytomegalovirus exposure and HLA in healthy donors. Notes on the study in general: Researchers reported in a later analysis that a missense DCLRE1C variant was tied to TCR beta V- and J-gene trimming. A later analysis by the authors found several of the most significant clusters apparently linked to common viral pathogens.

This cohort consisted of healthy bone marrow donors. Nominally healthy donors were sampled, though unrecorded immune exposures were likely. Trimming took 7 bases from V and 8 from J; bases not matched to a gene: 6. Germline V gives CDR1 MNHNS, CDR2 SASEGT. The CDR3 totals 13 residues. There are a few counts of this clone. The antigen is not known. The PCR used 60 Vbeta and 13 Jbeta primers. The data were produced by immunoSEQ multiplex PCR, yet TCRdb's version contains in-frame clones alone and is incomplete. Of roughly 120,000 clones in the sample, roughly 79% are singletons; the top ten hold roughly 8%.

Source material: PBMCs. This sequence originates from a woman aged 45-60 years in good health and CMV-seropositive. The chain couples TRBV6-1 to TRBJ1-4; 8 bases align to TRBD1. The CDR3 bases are TGTGCCAGCATTCCGGACAGGGTAGAAAAACTGTTTTTT. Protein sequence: CASIPDRVEKLFF.